This T cell receptor beta chain was recovered during a study of cytomegalovirus exposure and HLA in healthy donors. Germline V CDR1 and CDR2: SGHAT, FQDESV (reference sequence). V dropped 4 bases and J dropped 3; count of bases not matched to a gene: 3. The CDR3 contains 14 residues. Remarks on this clone: Antigen specificity is unknown.

Study-level points and caveats: In a later analysis, a missense DCLRE1C variant was linked to TCR beta V- and J-gene trimming. Among the sequence variants, a highly shared cluster was likely an artifact of sequencing.

The PCR ran on 60 Vbeta and 13 Jbeta primers. Only in-frame clones appear in the TCRdb table, and some are missing; sequencing was by immunoSEQ multiplex PCR. The repertoire holds about 200,000 clones, with around 85% as singletons. Regarding donors, all were healthy bone marrow donors. This sequence joins TRBV11-1 and TRBJ1-3; TRBD1 matches at 7 bases. This clonotype was obtained from a man over 45 in good health and CMV-seronegative. Sequencing was done on a sample of PBMCs. CDR3 nucleotide sequence: TGTGCCAGCAGCTCCGACAGGGATGGAAACACCATATATTTT. Protein: CASSSDRDGNTIYF.